One sample yielded the 25 T cell receptor beta chains listed below, sequenced in a study of T cell changes during pregnancy in multiple sclerosis. The assay was immunoSEQ multiplex PCR, and TCRdb's table has in-frame clones only and misses some. The table lists tens of thousands of clones, 91% of them singletons. Source: peripheral blood, taken in the third trimester of pregnancy. The receptors stem from a female donor in good health, enrolled as a control in a pregnancy study.

V usage is TRBV7-2 and J usage is TRBJ2-7; the match to TRBD1 covers 7 bases. J gave up 3 bases and V 0 bases, and 11 bases lay outside the gene matches. CDR3 length: 17 amino acids. Germline loops: CDR1 SGHTA, CDR2 FQGNSA. CDR3 residues: CASSLADRSQRYYEQYF. The CDR3 coding sequence is TGTGCCAGCAGCTTAGCGGACAGGTCGCAGCGCTACTACGAGCAGTACTTC.

For this clone: One end of the junction is discordant with germline, which a read error may explain. The chain carries TRBV2 and TRBJ2-2; D is perhaps TRBD1 (5 bases). Germline CDR1 SNHLY, CDR2 FYNNEI. The CDR3 is made up of 13 amino acids. The DNA of the CDR3 is TGTGCCAGCAGTGAAAGGGGTACCACCGGGCGGATTTTT. It codes for CASSERGTTGRIF.

The V call is TRBV30, the J call TRBJ1-2, with a weak D call TRBD1 (5 bases). The V gene's germline CDR1 is GTSNPN and CDR2 SVGIG (reference sequence). This CDR3 spans 12 amino acids. The V gene lost 8 bases and the J gene lost 2 bases, with 12 bases spanning the gap. CDR3: CARQTLNYGYTF. DNA for the CDR3: TGTGCCCGACAGACTCTCAACTATGGCTACACCTTC.

The chain joins TRBV4-1 to TRBJ1-6, with D unclear. The V gene lost 3 bases and the J gene lost 5 bases, with 8 bases spanning the gap. This CDR3 has 14 amino acids. The germline CDR1 and CDR2 sequences are MGHRA and YSYEKL. The DNA of the CDR3 is TGCGCCAGCAGCCAGATAGTAGATAATTCACCCCTCCACTTT. This encodes CASSQIVDNSPLHF.

This clone is a singleton in its sample. The chain recombines TRBV20-1 with TRBJ1-2; D remains ambiguous. The CDR3 consists of 10 residues. CDR1 DFQATT and CDR2 SNEGSKA come from the germline V gene (reference sequence). Between the trimmed V and J ends, which lost 5 bases and 1 base, there was a span of 2 bases. In DNA form, the CDR3 reads TGCAGTGCTTATAACTATGGCTACACCTTC. This translates into CSAYNYGYTF.

The chain uses TRBV6-5 and TRBJ2-7; TRBD1 aligns across 11 bases. There are 16 residues in the CDR3. Germline CDR1 and CDR2: MNHEY and SVGAGI. V shed 4 bases, J shed 1 base, and the junction held 6 bases outside the gene matches. CDR3 nucleotides: TGTGCCAGCAGTTCACCCCGGGACAGGGGGTCCTACGAGCAGTACTTC. This codes for CASSSPRDRGSYEQYF.

The chain recombines TRBV6-5 with TRBJ2-3, with 8 bases matching TRBD2. Per the germline V gene, CDR1 is MNHEY and CDR2 is SVGAGI. The CDR3 covers 15 residues. The J segment lost 1 base and the V segment lost 3 bases, leaving 3 bases of the junction unmatched. The CDR3 coding sequence is TGTGCCAGCAGTTATAGCGGGACCCGCACAGATACGCAGTATTTT. Its translation: CASSYSGTRTDTQYF.

This chain joins TRBV18 and TRBJ2-7; 8 bases are shared with TRBD2. Germline V gives CDR1 KGHSH, CDR2 LQKENI. The CDR3 extends over 14 amino acids. V lost 1 base to trimming and J lost 7 bases; unmatched junction nucleotides: 6. CDR3 nucleotides: TGTGCCAGCTCACCACTCGGCGGGGGGAAGGAGCAGTACTTC. This encodes CASSPLGGGKEQYF.

J is TRBJ1-2 and V is TRBV9, with D tentatively TRBD1 (5 bases). The CDR3 length is 15 residues. V gave up 4 bases and J gave up 8 bases, with 21 bases separating them. Per the germline V gene, CDR1 is SGDLS and CDR2 is YYNGEE. CDR3 coding DNA: TGTGCCAGCAGCCGTGGGGGAGCGGGGGATATGGGCTACACCTTC. Translation gives CASSRGGAGDMGYTF.

The chain couples TRBV7-2 to TRBJ2-4, with D possibly TRBD1 on 6 matching bases. Trimming left V 1 base short and J 7 bases short, with 11 bases between. From germline, CDR1 is SGHTA and CDR2 FQGNSA. This CDR3 region has 14 residues. CDR3 sequence: CASSLGGRGNIQYF. The CDR3 DNA reads as TGTGCCAGCAGCTTAGGGGGGCGAGGGAACATTCAGTACTTC.

V is TRBV6-6 and J is TRBJ1-3, with D perhaps TRBD1 (5 bases). V was cut by 0 bases and J by 8 bases, with 14 bases left in between. This CDR3 contains 15 residues. Germline values: CDR1 MNHNY, CDR2 SVGAGI (reference sequence). The CDR3 coding sequence is TGTGCCAGCAGTTACTCGTCAGGGAGGGAGGACACCATATATTTT. Translating it yields CASSYSSGREDTIYF.

The CDR3 DNA sequence: TGTGCCAGCTCACCACGCCTCACCGGGACAAAGAACACCGGGGAGCTGTTTTTT. Its protein is CASSPRLTGTKNTGELFF. The chain links TRBV18 to TRBJ2-2; D might be TRBD1 (6 bases). CDR3 size: 18 residues. Germline V gene lookup returns CDR1 KGHSH and CDR2 LQKENI. The V gene lost 1 base and the J gene lost 1 base, with 16 bases spanning the gap.

The V gene is TRBV29-1, the J gene TRBJ2-2; 7 nucleotides agree with TRBD2. Germline CDR1 SQVTM, CDR2 ANQGSEA. This CDR3 spans 14 amino acids. V shed 6 bases, J shed 6 bases, and the junction held 10 bases outside the gene matches. CDR3 nucleotide sequence: TGCAGCGTGGACCCCAGCGGGGCCGCCGGGGAGCTGTTTTTT. Amino acids: CSVDPSGAAGELFF.

This chain joins TRBV5-1 and TRBJ2-3; TRBD2 matches 8 bases. Germline CDR1 SGHRS, CDR2 YFSETQ. The CDR3 spans 16 residues. Trimming at V came to 3 bases and at J to 1 base, leaving 7 bases not matched to a gene. CDR3 protein: CASSSAGGTGTDTQYF. CDR3 DNA: TGCGCCAGCAGCTCCGCGGGGGGCACGGGCACAGATACGCAGTATTTT.

The CDR3 nucleotides read TGTGCCAGCAGGGCTAACAGAATCTCTGGAAACACCATATATTTT. Amino acids: CASRANRISGNTIYF. The chain is built from TRBV28 and TRBJ1-3; D is unclear. V was shortened by 6 bases and J by 0 bases, with 12 bases between the two germline ends. The CDR3 contains 15 residues. Looked up from germline, CDR1 is MDHEN and CDR2 is SYDVKM.

The rearrangement uses TRBV11-3 and TRBJ2-1; D is perhaps TRBD2 (5 bases). Germline values: CDR1 SGHNT, CDR2 YENEEA. V lost 5 bases and J lost 4, with 12 bases in between. The CDR3 consists of 14 residues. The CDR3 is CASSLDQRYNEQFF. In DNA, the CDR3 is TGTGCCAGCAGCCTCGATCAGCGGTACAATGAGCAGTTCTTC. Full variable domain (remainder filled in from reference TRBV11-3 and TRBJ2-1): EAGVVQSPRYKIIEKKQPVAFWCNPISGHNTLYWYLQNLGQGPELLIRYENEEAVDDSQLPKDRFSAERLKGVDSTLKIQPAELGDSAVYLCASSLDQRYNEQFFGPGTRLTVL.

The chain uses TRBV6-6 and TRBJ1-5; 8 bases align to TRBD1. The CDR3 runs to 13 residues. Germline CDR1 is MNHNY and CDR2 is SVGAGI (reference sequence). The V segment lost 8 bases and the J segment 7 bases; nucleotides outside the gene matches: 7. The CDR3 DNA reads as TGTGCCAGCCAACAGGGGGTCGAGCAGCCCCAGCATTTT. Amino acids: CASQQGVEQPQHF.

V is TRBV7-2 and J is TRBJ2-3; 8 bases agree with TRBD2. Germline V gene lookup returns CDR1 SGHTA and CDR2 FQGNSA. The CDR3 is 15 amino acids. V shed 1 base, J shed 6 bases, and the junction held 6 bases outside the gene matches. The CDR3 is CASSLGGGGLDTQYF. CDR3 sequence (DNA): TGTGCCAGCAGCTTAGGGGGCGGGGGGTTGGATACGCAGTATTTT.

The chain has TRBV27 and TRBJ2-3, with TRBD2 matching over 13 bases. Germline CDR1 reads MNHEY; CDR2 reads SMNVEV (reference sequence). V lost 2 bases and J lost 6; bases outside the gene matches: 2. The CDR3 has 15 amino acids. The CDR3 loop is CASSLGLAGVDTQYF. In DNA, the CDR3 is TGTGCCAGCAGTTTAGGACTAGCGGGAGTGGATACGCAGTATTTT.

This clone was recorded only once. The V gene is TRBV27, the J gene TRBJ2-3; D ambiguous. The CDR3 is 17 residues long. V was cut by 4 bases and J by 0 bases, with 17 bases left in between. Germline V gene sequence: CDR1 MNHEY, CDR2 SMNVEV (reference sequence). The CDR3 region has the DNA TGTGCCAGCAGTTCCCTTAGAGTAAGCGCCAGCACAGATACGCAGTATTTT. Translated, it gives CASSSLRVSASTDTQYF.

V and J are TRBV19 and TRBJ2-1; D is perhaps TRBD2 (6 bases). In germline, CDR1 is LNHDA, CDR2 SQIVND (reference sequence). This CDR3 has 18 residues. V was trimmed by 5 bases and J by 7 bases, leaving 27 bases between them. Written as DNA, the CDR3 is TGTGCCAGTAGTCCCATCCCCGCGGGGCAGGTTTTAATGAATGAGCAGTTCTTC. The encoded protein is CASSPIPAGQVLMNEQFF.

The V gene is TRBV7-7, the J gene TRBJ2-5, with TRBD1 matching over 8 bases. There are 15 residues in the CDR3. The V segment lost 4 bases and the J segment 1 base; nucleotides outside the gene matches: 5. CDR1 SSHAT and CDR2 FNYEAQ come from the germline V gene (reference sequence). CDR3 sequence reads: CASSSLDRGQETQYF. CDR3 nucleotides: TGTGCCAGCAGCTCACTTGACAGGGGCCAAGAGACCCAGTACTTC.

V is TRBV4-3 and J is TRBJ1-5; 7 bases map to TRBD1. Germline loops: CDR1 LGHNA, CDR2 YSLEER. This CDR3 contains 16 residues. Losses at the gene ends were 0 bases for V and 4 bases for J; bases not matched to a gene: 6. CDR3 protein: CASSQEVGQLNQPQHF. The CDR3, as DNA: TGCGCCAGCAGCCAAGAGGTGGGACAGCTAAATCAGCCCCAGCATTTT.

The rearrangement joins TRBV5-6 to TRBJ2-1; 7 bases are shared with TRBD2. The CDR3 is 19 amino acids. The germline gives CDR1 SGHDT, CDR2 YYEEEE. The trim removed 4 bases at V and 4 bases at J, leaving 20 bases unmatched. The CDR3 region is CASSPVRDRQRDFYNEQFF. The CDR3 nucleotides are TGTGCCAGCAGCCCGGTGCGGGATCGTCAGCGGGATTTTTACAATGAGCAGTTCTTC.

J is TRBJ1-2 and V is TRBV6-4; 9 positions agree with TRBD1. After removal of 7 bases from V and 5 bases from J, the junction contained 5 bases not matched to a gene. CDR1 and CDR2 from the germline V gene are MRHNA and SNTAGT. CDR3 length: 13 amino acids. Here the CDR3 DNA reads TGTGCCAGCAATCCGGGACAGGGATATGGCTACACCTTC. It translates to CASNPGQGYGYTF.